This T cell receptor (beta chain) emerged from a study of response to subunit inactivated influenza vaccine. Overall study findings and caveats: The authors proposed limited new T cell recruitment per seasonal influenza vaccination.

This clonotype was counted only a few times. Its specificity is not known. TCRdb re-called the RT-PCR reads with MiXCR, one entry per CDR3 protein. The sample has 560,000 or so distinct CDR3 sequences, 7.5% to 8.5% seen once. This TCR was recovered from a man between 50 and 69 years old who received an inactivated influenza vaccine. The sequencing here drew on PBMCs from blood, taken about 24 months after vaccination.

CDR3 region: CASSLGNSGTYEQYF. In nucleotides, the CDR3 is TGTGCCAGCAGCTTAGGTAATAGCGGGACCTACGAGCAGTACTTC. The chain is built from TRBV11-2 and TRBJ2-7, with TRBD2 matching 8 bases. V dropped 1 base and J dropped 2; count of bases not matched to a gene: 4. The V gene's germline CDR1 is SGHAT and CDR2 FQNNGV. This CDR3 spans 15 amino acids. Drawing the rest from reference TRBV11-2 and TRBJ2-7, the complete variable domain is EAGVAQSPRYKIIEKRQSVAFWCNPISGHATLYWYQQILGQGPKLLIQFQNNGVVDDSQLPKDRFSAERLKGVDSTLKIQPAKLEDSAVYLCASSLGNSGTYEQYFGPGTRLTVT.